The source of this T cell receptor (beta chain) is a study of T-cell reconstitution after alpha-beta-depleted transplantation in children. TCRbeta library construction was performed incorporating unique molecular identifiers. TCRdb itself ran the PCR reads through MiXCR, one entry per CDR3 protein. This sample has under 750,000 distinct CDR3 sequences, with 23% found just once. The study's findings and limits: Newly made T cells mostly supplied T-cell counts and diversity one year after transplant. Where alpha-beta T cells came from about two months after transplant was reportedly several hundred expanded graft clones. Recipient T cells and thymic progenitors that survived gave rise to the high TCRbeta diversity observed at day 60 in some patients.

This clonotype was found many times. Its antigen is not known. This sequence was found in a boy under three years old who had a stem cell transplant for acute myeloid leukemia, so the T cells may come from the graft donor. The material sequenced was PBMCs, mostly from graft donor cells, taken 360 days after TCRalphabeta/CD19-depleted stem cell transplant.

The CDR3 loop reads CSANVAGLNTDTQYF. The CDR3 DNA reads as TGCAGTGCCAACGTAGCTGGACTAAACACAGATACGCAGTATTTT. The V call is TRBV20-1, the J call TRBJ2-3, with a possible D match to TRBD2 (6 bases). The CDR3 totals 15 residues. Germline V lookup: CDR1 DFQATT, CDR2 SNEGSKA (reference sequence). Trimming pared 6 bases from V and 2 bases from J, leaving 18 bases between.